This TCR beta chain was sequenced during a study of vaccination effects on CD4 cells after COVID-19. Across the whole study: Pools of viral peptides were used by the ViraFEST assay to expand antigen-specific CD4+ T cells ahead of sequencing. Post-vaccine draws lagged the second dose by a median of 72 days.

The repertoire was sequenced with immunoSEQ multiplex PCR; TCRdb's copy has only in-frame clones and lacks some. The sample records under 55,000 clones, roughly three quarters being singletons. Once cultured for approximately ten days, the cells underwent separation to obtain CD4+ T cells. Each participant was given two doses of one vaccine (BNT162b2 or mRNA-1273). Among the vaccine recipients, none had a prior SARS-CoV-2 infection, and nucleocapsid antibodies were negative. It was on days 3 and 7 that half the medium was replaced with IL-2 medium. There are 14 residues in the CDR3. V was cut by 4 bases and J by 1 base, with 8 bases left in between. Germline V gene lookup returns CDR1 LGHDT and CDR2 YNNKEL (reference sequence). As concerns this clone: Antigen unknown.

The genes are TRBV3-1 (or the pseudogene TRBV3-2) and TRBJ1-3; D might be TRBD1 (5 bases). This receptor was obtained from a human donor who received a COVID-19 vaccine. Sequencing used CD4+ T cells from PBMCs cultured without peptide, obtained after COVID-19 vaccination. Written as DNA, the CDR3 is TGTGCCAGCAGCCCCCAGGGTTCTGGAAACACCATATATTTT. Its protein product is CASSPQGSGNTIYF.